Presented here are 28 T cell receptor beta chains from one specimen sequenced in a study of T cell changes during pregnancy in multiple sclerosis. Profiling relied on immunoSEQ multiplex PCR, and the TCRdb table lists in-frame clones only, not all of them. Here the sample spans about 48,000 clones, 85% to 95% being singletons. The material was CD4+ T cells from peripheral blood mononuclear cells, obtained in the second trimester of pregnancy. Receptors were obtained from a female donor in good health, enrolled as a control in a pregnancy study.

This clone has just one count. The rearrangement links TRBV14 to TRBJ2-7; a possible D gene is TRBD1 (6 bases). V lost 4 bases to trimming and J lost 2 bases, with 12 bases between them. This CDR3 has 14 amino acids. CDR1 SGHDN and CDR2 FVKESK come from the germline V gene. DNA of the CDR3: TGTGCCAGCAGCCTGTCCGGGACACCCTACGAGCAGTACTTC. It codes for CASSLSGTPYEQYF.

This chain links TRBV30 with TRBJ2-7; a weak D match, TRBD1 (5 bases). The germline V gene encodes CDR1 GTSNPN and CDR2 SVGIG (reference sequence). V lost 2 bases and J lost 9, with 14 bases in between. The CDR3 spans 12 residues. The CDR3 region is CAWSFQGVRQYF. The CDR3 nucleotides are TGTGCCTGGAGTTTTCAGGGTGTTAGGCAGTACTTC. The variable domain in full, with the rest retrieved from reference TRBV30 and TRBJ2-7, is SQTIHQWPATLVQPVGSPLSLECTVEGTSNPNLYWYRQAAGRGLQLLFYSVGIGQISSEVPQNLSASRPQDRQFILSSKKLLLSDSGFYLCAWSFQGVRQYFGPGTRLTVT.

The chain combines TRBV5-8 with TRBJ2-5, with D tentatively TRBD2 (6 bases). The CDR3 is 16 amino acids. The germline gives CDR1 SGHTS, CDR2 YDEGEE. V shed 2 bases and J shed 2 bases, with 16 bases lying between them. The CDR3 DNA follows: TGTGCCAGCAGCTTCCCAAACGGGGGTTCTCAAGAGACCCAGTACTTC. Translation gives CASSFPNGGSQETQYF. Full variable domain (outside the CDR3, taken from reference TRBV5-8 and TRBJ2-5): EAGVTQSPTHLIKTRGQQATLRCSPISGHTSVYWYQQALGLGLQFLLWYDEGEERNRGNFPPRFSGRQFPNYSSELNVNALELEDSALYLCASSFPNGGSQETQYFGPGTRLLVL.

The CDR3 protein is CASWSPVDEQYF. As DNA, the CDR3 is TGTGCCAGCTGGTCCCCAGTGGACGAGCAGTACTTC. The J gene is TRBJ2-7, the V gene TRBV28, with D uncertain. This CDR3 is built from 12 residues. Per the germline V gene, CDR1 is MDHEN and CDR2 is SYDVKM. V lost 8 bases and J lost 5, with 13 bases in between.

This clone was recorded once. This chain connects TRBV7-2 to TRBJ2-1, with a tentative D call TRBD2 (5 bases). Germline V gives CDR1 SGHTA, CDR2 FQGNSA. This CDR3 spans 12 amino acids. Trimming shortened V by 5 bases and J by 10 bases, and 12 bases separated the two germline ends. The CDR3 region is CASSRRIEEQFF. The CDR3 bases are TGTGCCAGCAGCCGGAGGATTGAGGAGCAGTTCTTC.

V and J are TRBV18 and TRBJ2-5; no clear D gene. V was trimmed by 6 bases and J by 5 bases, leaving 7 bases between them. CDR3 size: 11 residues. CDR1 KGHSH and CDR2 LQKENI come from the germline V gene. DNA of the CDR3: TGTGCCAGCTCCCTCCGGGAGACCCAGTACTTC. Translated, it gives CASSLRETQYF.

The V gene is TRBV5-8, the J gene TRBJ1-2, with TRBD1 identical over 7 bases. The ends lost 5 bases at V and 6 bases at J; junction bases unmatched: 7. The CDR3 sequence is 13 residues long. CDR1 and CDR2 from the germline V gene are SGHTS and YDEGEE. Written as DNA, the CDR3 is TGTGCCAGCAGTTTGAGACAGGGCGATGGCTACACCTTC. Its protein product is CASSLRQGDGYTF.

The gene calls are TRBV5-8 and TRBJ2-2; D perhaps matches TRBD1 (6 bases). V lost 4 bases and J 2 bases, leaving 12 bases between the germline ends. Per the germline V gene, CDR1 is SGHTS and CDR2 is YDEGEE. The CDR3 consists of 15 residues. In DNA form, the CDR3 reads TGTGCCAGCAGCACGGGACAACCAAACACCGGGGAGCTGTTTTTT. Protein product: CASSTGQPNTGELFF.

The gene calls are TRBV25-1 and TRBJ1-6, with 7 bases aligning to TRBD1. The junction had 12 bases not matched to a gene; V was cut back by 1 base and J by 9 bases. Germline lookup yields CDR1 MGHDK and CDR2 SYGVNS. The CDR3 sequence is 17 residues long. The CDR3 DNA reads TGTGCCAGCAGTGAATCCAAGGGACAGTCCTTGCCTTCACCCCTCCACTTT. Residues: CASSESKGQSLPSPLHF.

CDR3 nucleotide sequence: TGTGCCAGCAGCTTGGGACTAGCGGGGGCGAGCTCCTACGAGCAGTACTTC. It yields the protein CASSLGLAGASSYEQYF. V usage is TRBV5-4 and J usage is TRBJ2-7, with 12 bases lining up with TRBD2. With V trimmed by 0 bases and J by 0 bases, 4 bases remained unmatched. The CDR3 has 17 amino acids. The V gene's germline CDR1 is SGHNT and CDR2 YYREEE (reference sequence).

V is TRBV25-1 and J is TRBJ2-5; TRBD2 matches 7 bases. The CDR3 covers 14 residues. Germline-derived CDR1 and CDR2 are MGHDK and SYGVNS. After removal of 2 bases from V and 2 bases from J, the junction contained 2 bases not matched to a gene. The CDR3 nucleotides read TGTGCCAGCAGTGAAAGTAGCGGGCAAGAGACCCAGTACTTC. It yields the protein CASSESSGQETQYF.

This chain connects TRBV5-1 to TRBJ2-3, with 9 bases aligning to TRBD2. This CDR3 is built from 15 residues. V lost 4 bases, J lost 5 bases, and 8 bases stayed unmatched. Germline-derived CDR1 and CDR2 are SGHRS and YFSETQ. The CDR3 region has the DNA TGCGCCAGCAGCCCTCTGGCGGGGGGGATAGATACGCAGTATTTT. Its protein is CASSPLAGGIDTQYF.

The V call is TRBV7-4, the J call TRBJ2-7; 8 bases match TRBD2. CDR1 and CDR2 (germline): SGHVT, SQSDAQ. Germline trimming cut 7 bases from V and 6 bases from J; bases unmatched to any gene: 11. The CDR3 has 14 amino acids. CDR3 residues: CASTPQRGRGEQYF. The CDR3 bases are TGTGCCAGCACCCCTCAGCGGGGGAGGGGCGAGCAGTACTTC.

The rearrangement uses TRBV27 and TRBJ2-7, with D tentatively TRBD1 (7 bases). The V end was cut by 10 bases, the J end by 5 bases, with 27 bases between. Germline V CDR1 and CDR2: MNHEY, SMNVEV (reference sequence). This CDR3 spans 16 amino acids. The CDR3 loop is CATLDLGGPREDEQYF. DNA for the CDR3: TGTGCCACCCTCGACCTAGGGGGCCCCAGGGAGGACGAGCAGTACTTC.

This sequence joins TRBV19 and TRBJ1-1, with D unclear. This CDR3 comprises 14 residues. V was trimmed by 7 bases and J by 4 bases, leaving 16 bases between them. The germline V gene has CDR1 LNHDA and CDR2 SQIVND (reference sequence). The CDR3 here is CASMTHIRGTEAFF. Here the CDR3 DNA reads TGTGCCAGTATGACCCATATTCGGGGCACTGAAGCTTTCTTT.

J is TRBJ1-5 and V is TRBV18, with a weak D call TRBD1 (6 bases). The CDR3 consists of 15 residues. Trimming removed 3 bases from V and 7 bases from J, with 16 bases in between. Looked up from germline, CDR1 is KGHSH and CDR2 is LQKENI. The CDR3 nucleotides are TGTGCCAGCTCACCGGCGGGGGCGCGCCGGCAGCCCCAGCATTTT. As protein: CASSPAGARRQPQHF. The variable domain in full, with the rest retrieved from reference TRBV18 and TRBJ1-5, is NAGVMQNPRHLVRRRGQEARLRCSPMKGHSHVYWYRQLPEEGLKFMVYLQKENIIDESGMPKERFSAEFPKEGPSILRIQQVVRGDSAAYFCASSPAGARRQPQHFGDGTRLSIL.

This clone appeared a single time. The V and J genes are TRBV21-1 and TRBJ2-1; the DNA was not compared with TRBD2, the D call given in the table. TRBV21-1 is tagged as a pseudogene. The CDR3 totals 19 residues. In DNA, the CDR3 is TGTGCCAGCAGCAAAGCCCTGGGACTAGCGGTACTTCTCAACAATGAGCAGTTCTTC. It is translated as CASSKALGLAVLLNNEQFF.

The rearrangement uses TRBV5-5 and TRBJ1-5; D is ambiguous. This CDR3 has 13 residues. Germline-derived CDR1 and CDR2 are SGHKS and YYEKEE (reference sequence). Trimming shortened V by 0 bases and J by 3 bases, and 4 bases separated the two germline ends. Here the CDR3 DNA reads TGTGCCAGCAGCTTGGCCTACAATCAGCCCCAGCATTTT. Translation: CASSLAYNQPQHF.

This clone came up once. This sequence joins TRBV30 and TRBJ2-3, with D hard to call. The V gene lost 1 base and the J gene lost 4 bases, with 12 bases spanning the gap. The CDR3 contains 14 residues. CDR1 and CDR2 from the germline V gene are GTSNPN and SVGIG (reference sequence). Written as DNA, the CDR3 is TGTGCCTGGAGTGCGGTCGGGTTTGCAGATACGCAGTATTTT. Protein product: CAWSAVGFADTQYF.

The rearrangement links TRBV9 to TRBJ2-1; TRBD2 matches 7 bases. Germline V lookup: CDR1 SGDLS, CDR2 YYNGEE. This CDR3 contains 16 residues. The J segment lost 3 bases and the V segment lost 0 bases, leaving 6 bases of the junction unmatched. The chain's CDR3 is CASSVAGRESYNEQFF. DNA of the CDR3: TGTGCCAGCAGCGTAGCTGGGCGGGAGAGCTACAATGAGCAGTTCTTC.

This rearrangement joins TRBV13 to TRBJ2-6; TRBD1 is a possible D gene (5 bases). The V end lost 8 bases, the J end lost 1 base, and 9 bases lay between the germline ends. From germline, CDR1 is PRHDT and CDR2 FYEKMQ (reference sequence). This CDR3 has 14 residues. CDR3 residues: CASPKGSGANVLTF. The CDR3 bases are TGTGCCAGCCCGAAGGGGTCTGGGGCCAACGTCCTGACTTTC.

The rearrangement links TRBV7-6 to TRBJ2-2; TRBD1 matches 10 bases. V shed 0 bases, J shed 6 bases, and the junction held 4 bases outside the gene matches. The CDR3 is 16 amino acids. Germline V CDR1 and CDR2: SGHVS, FNYEAQ. CDR3 coding DNA: TGTGCCAGCAGCTTAGCTGCAGGACAGGGGGCCGGGGAGCTGTTTTTT. Amino acid sequence: CASSLAAGQGAGELFF.

This sequence joins TRBV7-9 and TRBJ2-7; D uncertain. The V and J ends lost 5 bases and 0 bases respectively, with 8 bases between them. The CDR3 length is 13 residues. Germline V gene data show CDR1 as SEHNR and CDR2 as FQNEAQ (reference sequence). Written as DNA, the CDR3 is TGTGCCAGCAGCCCCCCTTCCTCCTACGAGCAGTACTTC. As protein: CASSPPSSYEQYF.

This rearrangement joins TRBV27 to TRBJ1-1; D may be TRBD1 (6 bases). There are 16 residues in the CDR3. CDR1 is MNHEY, CDR2 SMNVEV, per germline (reference sequence). Trimming stripped 1 base from V and 1 base from J, with 13 bases between. The DNA of the CDR3 is TGTGCCAGCAGTTTATTGGCGGGGGCAGGGAACACTGAAGCTTTCTTT. Amino acid sequence: CASSLLAGAGNTEAFF.

The genes are TRBV28 and TRBJ1-2; D gene uncertain. Trimming shortened V by 6 bases and J by 2 bases, and 4 bases separated the two germline ends. Looked up from germline, CDR1 is MDHEN and CDR2 is SYDVKM. This CDR3 comprises 11 residues. The CDR3 DNA sequence: TGTGCCAGCAGCAGGAACTATGGCTACACCTTC. It specifies CASSRNYGYTF.

V gene TRBV7-9 combines with J gene TRBJ1-2; D perhaps matches TRBD1 (6 bases). V gave up 6 bases and J gave up 8 bases, with 13 bases separating them. Germline V gene data show CDR1 as SEHNR and CDR2 as FQNEAQ (reference sequence). The CDR3 runs to 12 residues. As DNA, the CDR3 is TGTGCCAGCAGTCAGGGGAGGGGGGGCTACACCTTC. Protein product: CASSQGRGGYTF. The full variable domain, in which reference TRBV7-9 and TRBJ1-2 provide the parts outside the CDR3, is DTGVSQNPRHKITKRGQNVTFRCDPISEHNRLYWYRQTLGQGPEFLTYFQNEAQLEKSRLLSDRFSAERPKGSFSTLEIQRTEQGDSAMYLCASSQGRGGYTFGSGTRLTVV.

The CDR3 sequence is CASSSRQGPYNSPLHF. The DNA for the CDR3 is TGTGCCAGCAGTTCCCGACAGGGGCCCTATAATTCACCCCTCCACTTT. V is TRBV28 and J is TRBJ1-6, with 8 bases matching TRBD1. V lost 4 bases to trimming and J lost 2 bases; unmatched junction nucleotides: 4. Per germline, CDR1 MDHEN and CDR2 SYDVKM. This CDR3 has 16 amino acids.

The chain combines TRBV28 with TRBJ2-7; a weak D match, TRBD1 (5 bases). The V end was cut by 5 bases, the J end by 3 bases, with 17 bases between. Germline CDR1 MDHEN, CDR2 SYDVKM. The CDR3 extends over 15 amino acids. In nucleotides, the CDR3 is TGTGCCAGCAGTAGACAGCCTCCCGCGCTCTACGAGCAGTACTTC. It is translated as CASSRQPPALYEQYF. Combining the CDR3 with reference TRBV28 and TRBJ2-7 gives the whole variable domain DVKVTQSSRYLVKRTGEKVFLECVQDMDHENMFWYRQDPGLGLRLIYFSYDVKMKEKGDIPEGYSVSREKKERFSLILESASTNQTSMYLCASSRQPPALYEQYFGPGTRLTVT.